A single T cell receptor (beta chain) is shown here with its context. This clonotype was found many times. Its specific antigen is unknown. Base qualities are not at hand, and no much larger clone is one base apart. The sample belongs to a study of neurological immune-mediated disorders (dated by TCRdb to between 2017 and 2020). For the study in its entirety: Of the approximately 34 multiple sclerosis patients, approximately 30 had relapsing-remitting MS and 3 had secondary progressive MS. The study compared peripheral blood TCR-beta repertoires of HTLV-I-associated myelopathy (HAM/TSP) patients, multiple sclerosis patients and healthy controls using UMI-based sequencing. The roughly 99 TCR-beta libraries covered PBMC samples along with longitudinal samples, technical triplicates, and paired sorted CD4+ and CD8+ T-cell subsets. Of the approximately 70 subjects in the cohort, about 14 were HAM/TSP patients, roughly 34 were multiple sclerosis patients, and about 20 were healthy controls.

cDNA was synthesized by template-switch 5'RACE using a primer carrying a 10-nucleotide random unique molecular identifier by which each TCR transcript was tagged. Every sequencing run covered 15-18 subjects and yielded more than 200 million TCR-beta sequences. The RNeasy kit was used for extraction of total RNA. TCR-beta VDJ regions were amplified with primers for the TCR constant region and the 5'RACE anchor, using the KAPA Real-time Library Amplification kit. A first PCR added sample indexes and Illumina adaptors, after which a second PCR increased the library yield. After purification with Ampure beads, the TCR product of roughly 650 bp was size-selected on a 2% E-gel SizeSelection system. Before pooling, libraries had their quality checked on a Bioanalyzer, their concentration measured with Qubit, and their quantity determined with the Kapa Library Quantification kit. An Illumina HiSeq 2500 was used to sequence the libraries paired-end at 2 x 150 bp. To increase sequence diversity, about 25-31% phiX was spiked into each library pool. The original pipeline was this. Quality-filtered reads were processed with the UMI-based MiGEC pipeline, and over 85% of raw TCR sequences were removed by the MiGEC pipeline during error correction. IMGT germline references were used for alignment of VDJ genes, and clonotypes were defined by a unique CDR3 amino acid sequence together with V-J genes. Clonal expansion, Shannon diversity and CDR3 relatedness (CalcPairwiseDistances, ClusterSamples) were evaluated with VDJtools, and phylogenetic trees were built with CLCbio workbench. Expanded clones were defined as having at least 8 unique UMIs, based on coefficient-of-variation modelling across technical triplicates. The public reads were quality trimmed at Q25 with fastp and then assembled into clones with MiXCR by TCRdb, keeping productive beta chains. Rows are unified per CDR3 protein, each entry keeping the most common DNA and genes. TCRdb's processing, not the study's, gives the V and J calls here. This sample is represented by more than 35,000 distinct CDR3 sequences; around 3.3% of them were singletons. The top ten clones comprise over 12% of the sample.

Study-wide findings and limitations: TCR clonal expansion was greatest in HAM/TSP patients and smallest in MS patients, who ranked below even healthy controls. The MS cluster showed no association with clinical or MRI features, and the authors stated that larger cohorts are needed. Phylogenetic analysis grouped repertoires from 18 of 34 MS patients into a cluster of related CDR3 sequences, suggesting a possible repertoire-level signature. No identical CDR3 amino acid sequences were shared among expanded clones across subjects, suggesting private TCR-beta repertoires in all groups.

For unsorted PBMC libraries, 2 million PBMCs were used after storage in RNAlater at -80 degrees C until RNA extraction. The multiple sclerosis patients were enrolled in a US clinical protocol that evaluated disease progression with magnetic resonance imaging. Peripheral blood underwent Ficoll-Hypaque density gradient centrifugation to isolate PBMCs, which were then cryopreserved in liquid nitrogen. Cut back by 3 bases and 1 base, the V and J ends lie 7 bases apart. The CDR3, cysteine through phenylalanine, is 13 amino acids long. Only the CDR3 DNA stays, 39 bases, in frame from base 1. From a lookup of the germline V gene, CDR1 and CDR2 are SGHTA and FQGNSA.

What was sequenced was PBMCs. The chain was built from TRBV7-2 and TRBJ2-7, with no confidently assigned D gene. This TCR came from a woman in her forties or fifties with multiple sclerosis. The CDR3 has the sequence CASSLGVSYEQYF. The bases are TGTGCCAGCAGCTTGGGCGTATCCTACGAGCAGTACTTC.